This passage covers 28 T cell receptor beta chains from one sample sequenced in a study of T cells in Graves' hyperthyroidism and ophthalmopathy. RNA transcripts were the template for amplifying TCR beta CDR3 regions. HTBI primers were used for first-round RT-PCR of the TCR CDR3. MiXCR was run by TCRdb on the multiplex PCR reads, yielding one entry per CDR3 protein. The sample has roughly 500,000 distinct CDR3 sequences, 46% seen once. Sample: peripheral blood or thyroid tissue (not recorded which). The source is an adult woman with Graves' disease, either hyperthyroidism or ophthalmopathy (not recorded which).

J is TRBJ1-1 and V is TRBV7-2; D unresolved. The ends were cut back, 2 bases at V and 7 bases at J, with 17 bases in the middle. The germline V gene encodes CDR1 SGHTA and CDR2 FQGNSA. The CDR3 totals 15 residues. The CDR3, as DNA: TGTGCCAGCAGCTTAAGATCAGCCCCTTACAATGAAGCTTTCTTT. Translating gives CASSLRSAPYNEAFF.

This clonotype came up a few times. This chain connects TRBV25-1 to TRBJ2-7; 9 positions match TRBD2. The CDR3 has 15 residues. V was pared by 2 bases and J by 6 bases, with 8 bases of the junction left unmatched. The germline gives CDR1 MGHDK, CDR2 SYGVNS. The CDR3 sequence: CASSEVTSGPLEQYF. CDR3 nucleotides: TGTGCCAGCAGTGAAGTCACTAGCGGGCCCCTCGAGCAGTACTTC.

V usage is TRBV7-2 and J usage is TRBJ1-2; 7 positions agree with TRBD1. The V gene end was trimmed by 4 bases and the J gene end by 8 bases; junction bases not matched to a gene: 10. The CDR3 totals 14 residues. Germline CDR1 and CDR2: SGHTA and FQGNSA. The CDR3 sequence is CASSSTGTVRGYTF. CDR3 DNA sequence: TGTGCCAGCAGCTCTACCGGGACAGTTCGCGGCTACACCTTC.

This clonotype occurred many times. J is TRBJ2-7 and V is TRBV10-2; D not certain. Germline V gene lookup returns CDR1 WSHSY and CDR2 SAAADI. V lost 9 bases to trimming and J lost 6 bases, with 21 bases between them. The CDR3 has 14 amino acids. CDR3 sequence reads: CASSYGSFAAEQYF. DNA of the CDR3: TGCGCCAGTTCCTACGGCTCTTTTGCTGCCGAGCAGTACTTC.

This clonotype was detected many times. This rearrangement joins TRBV7-9 to TRBJ2-2; 7 bases align to TRBD1. The V gene end was trimmed by 5 bases and the J gene end by 4 bases; junction bases not matched to a gene: 7. In germline, CDR1 is SEHNR, CDR2 FQNEAQ (reference sequence). The CDR3 has 15 residues. Here the CDR3 DNA reads TGTGCCAGCAGCCATGAAACAGGGGTCACCGGGGAGCTGTTTTTT. Translated: CASSHETGVTGELFF.

The rearrangement links TRBV7-9 to TRBJ2-2; D is ambiguous. CDR3 size: 13 residues. V lost 4 bases, J lost 1 base, and 4 bases lay in between. The germline CDR1 and CDR2 sequences are SEHNR and FQNEAQ (reference sequence). In DNA form, the CDR3 reads TGTGCCAGCAGCTACAAGAACACCGGGGAGCTGTTTTTT. It is translated as CASSYKNTGELFF.

This chain connects TRBV7-8 to TRBJ2-7, with 7 bases identical to TRBD1. The trim removed 6 bases at V and 0 bases at J, leaving 8 bases unmatched. Germline loops: CDR1 SGHVS, CDR2 FQNEAQ. This CDR3 region has 15 residues. CDR3 bases: TGTGCCAGCAGTTATCCGGGACAGAGCTCCTACGAGCAGTACTTC. Encoded protein: CASSYPGQSSYEQYF.

This clonotype showed up just a few times. The chain uses TRBV12-3 or TRBV12-4 and TRBJ1-4; TRBD1 agrees at 12 bases. This CDR3 contains 15 residues. V was pared by 3 bases and J by 5 bases, with 1 base of the junction left unmatched. The CDR3 nucleotides are TGTGCCAGCAGTTTGGGACAGGGGGCGAATGAAAAACTGTTTTTT. Translated, it gives CASSLGQGANEKLFF.

Note on this clonotype: A read error may be the cause here, since a much bigger clone is one base away. The rearrangement links TRBV7-9 to TRBJ2-7, with TRBD2 matching over 7 bases. The CDR3 loop spans 14 amino acids. Germline V gene sequence: CDR1 SEHNR, CDR2 FQNEAQ (reference sequence). The CDR3 is CASSFGGGTYGQYF. CDR3 bases: TGTGCCAGCAGCTTCGGGGGAGGGACCTACGGGCAGTACTTC.

This clonotype turned up a few times. The chain has TRBV7-8 and TRBJ1-1; the match to TRBD1 covers 7 bases. Trimming removed 5 bases from V and 11 bases from J; junction bases left unmatched: 11. The length of the CDR3 is 13 residues. Germline V gives CDR1 SGHVS, CDR2 FQNEAQ. In DNA, the CDR3 is TGTGCCAGCAGCATCGGACAGGCGTACGAGGCTTTCTTT. Translation gives CASSIGQAYEAFF.

The J gene is TRBJ1-1, the V gene TRBV11-1; TRBD1 might be the D (6 bases). CDR1 is SGHAT and CDR2 is FQDESV in the germline V gene (reference sequence). CDR3 length: 13 amino acids. V lost 9 bases to trimming and J lost 6 bases, with 17 bases between them. The CDR3 sequence: CASSIAGDAEAFF. The DNA of the CDR3 is TGTGCCAGTAGTATAGCAGGGGACGCTGAAGCTTTCTTT.

This clonotype was seen once. This rearrangement joins TRBV19 to TRBJ1-5; perhaps TRBD1 as D (5 bases). CDR1 and CDR2 (germline): LNHDA, SQIVND (reference sequence). This CDR3 has 17 residues. Trimming took off 4 bases at V and 0 bases at J, with 16 bases between the two ends. The CDR3 DNA is TGTGCCAGTAGTAACCCCCCGGGGCGGAATAGCAATCAGCCCCAGCATTTT. Translated: CASSNPPGRNSNQPQHF.

This clonotype was detected only a few times. The CDR3 region is CASSLVAGDETQYF. The CDR3 DNA reads as TGTGCCAGCAGCTTGGTGGCAGGGGATGAGACCCAGTACTTC. The chain uses TRBV5-4 and TRBJ2-5, with D maybe TRBD1 (6 bases). The CDR3 loop spans 14 amino acids. Germline V gene sequence: CDR1 SGHNT, CDR2 YYREEE (reference sequence). Trimming removed 0 bases from V and 5 bases from J, with 11 bases in between.

The chain has TRBV14 and TRBJ2-2, with D hard to call. V dropped 1 base and J dropped 7 bases, with 7 bases sitting between them. Germline lookup yields CDR1 SGHDN and CDR2 FVKESK. This CDR3 spans 13 amino acids. This CDR3 is CASSQALGGELFF. The CDR3 DNA follows: TGTGCCAGCAGCCAAGCCCTCGGCGGGGAGCTGTTTTTT.

In its sample, this clonotype was seen a few times. The rearrangement joins TRBV25-1 to TRBJ2-7; 9 bases fit TRBD1. Germline lookup yields CDR1 MGHDK and CDR2 SYGVNS. V shed 4 bases and J 2 bases; nucleotides not matched to a gene: 3. CDR3 length equals 14 residues. CDR3 DNA sequence: TGTGCCAGCAGTGGACGACAGGGGGCCTACGAGCAGTACTTC. Its translation: CASSGRQGAYEQYF.

This clonotype has a single count. The chain has TRBV10-3 and TRBJ2-7; D is undetermined. The V end lost 4 bases, the J end lost 0 bases, and 10 bases lay between the germline ends. The CDR3 consists of 14 residues. CDR1 ENHRY and CDR2 SYGVKD come from the germline V gene. The chain's CDR3 is CAISGTENSYEQYF. DNA of the CDR3: TGTGCCATCAGTGGAACAGAAAACTCCTACGAGCAGTACTTC.

This clonotype was detected many times. The chain employs TRBV4-2 and TRBJ2-7; TRBD1 agrees at 9 bases. The V and J ends lost 4 bases and 3 bases, in that order; junction bases with no gene match: 7. The germline V gene encodes CDR1 LGHNA and CDR2 YNFKEQ. The CDR3 is 15 residues long. The CDR3 region is CASSPTGQGIYEQYF. The CDR3 DNA reads as TGTGCCAGCAGCCCAACTGGACAGGGGATCTACGAGCAGTACTTC.

This clonotype was seen many times. V is TRBV5-1 and J is TRBJ2-6; D gene unclear. The V end lost 0 bases, the J end lost 0 bases, and 4 bases lay between the germline ends. Germline V CDR1 and CDR2: SGHRS, YFSETQ. The CDR3 is made up of 15 amino acids. The CDR3: CASSLGSSGANVLTF. Written as DNA, the CDR3 is TGCGCCAGCAGCTTGGGTAGCTCTGGGGCCAACGTCCTGACTTTC. The variable domain in full, with the rest retrieved from reference TRBV5-1 and TRBJ2-6, is KAGVTQTPRYLIKTRGQQVTLSCSPISGHRSVSWYQQTPGQGLQFLFEYFSETQRNKGNFPGRFSGRQFSNSRSEMNVSTLELGDSALYLCASSLGSSGANVLTFGAGSRLTVL.

This chain uses TRBV18 with TRBJ2-5; D ambiguous. Trimming removed 6 bases at V and 2 bases at J, with 19 bases between. CDR1 and CDR2 from the germline V gene are KGHSH and LQKENI. The CDR3 contains 16 residues. The CDR3 region is CASSPVSSYHQETQYF. In nucleotides, the CDR3 is TGTGCCAGCTCCCCCGTGAGCAGTTATCATCAAGAGACCCAGTACTTC.

This clonotype was recorded a few times. V usage is TRBV19 and J usage is TRBJ1-2, with 7 bases identical to TRBD1. CDR1 and CDR2 (germline): LNHDA, SQIVND (reference sequence). V was clipped by 11 bases and J by 2 bases; unmatched bases: 11. The CDR3 runs to 14 residues. CDR3 sequence: CAALRTGKNYGYTF. Written as DNA, the CDR3 is TGTGCCGCGCTCCGGACAGGCAAAAACTATGGCTACACCTTC. The whole variable domain, filled in from reference TRBV19 and TRBJ1-2, reads DGGITQSPKYLFRKEGQNVTLSCEQNLNHDAMYWYRQDPGQGLRLIYYSQIVNDFQKGDIAEGYSVSREKKESFPLTVTSAQKNPTAFYLCAALRTGKNYGYTFGSGTRLTVV.

The chain has TRBV11-2 and TRBJ1-2; D remains unclear. The CDR3 totals 14 residues. Germline V gives CDR1 SGHAT, CDR2 FQNNGV. Trimming left V 1 base short and J 8 bases short, with 14 bases between. CDR3 sequence: CASSLAKGPDGYTF. In DNA form, the CDR3 reads TGTGCCAGCAGCTTAGCTAAAGGGCCCGACGGCTACACCTTC.

Notes on this clonotype: At one end, the junction sequence differs from germline, possibly due to a read error. The chain has TRBV20-1 and TRBJ2-7; D not resolved. Germline values: CDR1 DFQATT, CDR2 SNEGSKA (reference sequence). The CDR3 extends over 11 amino acids. CDR3 region: CSARQEYEQYF. For the CDR3, the DNA is TGCAGTGCTAGGCAAGAGTACGAACAGTACTTC.

This clonotype came up once. The chain joins TRBV29-1 to TRBJ1-2; TRBD1 matches 9 bases. The CDR3 is made up of 13 amino acids. Germline loops: CDR1 SQVTM, CDR2 ANQGSEA. With V trimmed by 4 bases and J by 8 bases, 8 bases remained unmatched. CDR3 in DNA: TGCAGCGTTGCTGGAACAGGGGGCTTCGGCTACACCTTC. Translation: CSVAGTGGFGYTF.

As to this clonotype: A read error may account for a junction end that differs from germline. The J gene is TRBJ1-1, the V gene TRBV6-5; D possibly corresponds to TRBD1 (5 bases). This CDR3 has 15 residues. The germline V gene encodes CDR1 MNHEY and CDR2 SVGAGI. The CDR3 protein is CASSYGAAGNTEAFF. DNA of the CDR3: TGTGCCAGCAGTTACGGGGCAGCTGGAAACACTGAGGCTTTCTTT.

This clonotype was seen a few times. The V gene is TRBV7-2, the J gene TRBJ2-5; the D gene is possibly TRBD2 (7 bases). In germline, CDR1 is SGHTA, CDR2 FQGNSA. The V end lost 5 bases, the J end lost 5 bases, and 12 bases lay between the germline ends. The CDR3 has 13 amino acids. The CDR3 loop reads CASSRGARETQYF. In nucleotides, the CDR3 is TGTGCCAGCAGCCGGGGGGCCCGGGAGACCCAGTACTTC.

The CDR3 reads CASSVNRETQYF. In DNA form, the CDR3 reads TGTGCCAGCAGCGTCAATAGGGAGACCCAGTACTTC. This chain uses TRBV7-2 with TRBJ2-5; D is unclear. The V and J ends lost 5 bases and 5 bases respectively, with 9 bases between them. The CDR3 contains 12 residues. The germline gives CDR1 SGHTA, CDR2 FQGNSA.

This clonotype was seen a handful of times. The chain uses TRBV15 and TRBJ2-5; 8 nucleotides align to TRBD2. Germline loops: CDR1 LNHNV, CDR2 YYDKDF (reference sequence). This CDR3 is built from 16 residues. Trimming removed 0 bases from V and 7 bases from J; junction bases left unmatched: 10. Here the CDR3 DNA reads TGTGCCACCAGCAGAGATCTCCCAACTAGCGGTGTGACCCAGTACTTC. Translation gives CATSRDLPTSGVTQYF.

V is TRBV29-1 and J is TRBJ2-5, with 10 nucleotides matching TRBD2. CDR1 SQVTM and CDR2 ANQGSEA come from the germline V gene. CDR3 size: 12 residues. V lost 5 bases and J lost 5; bases outside the gene matches: 2. The CDR3 region is CSVSGGEETQYF. The CDR3 DNA reads as TGCAGCGTTAGCGGGGGGGAGGAGACCCAGTACTTC.